This TCR beta chain was retrieved from a study of T-cell reconstitution after alpha-beta-depleted transplantation in children. The CDR3 covers 16 residues. V lost 0 bases, J lost 1 base, and 13 bases lay in between. Germline CDR1 SGHRS, CDR2 YFSETQ. This sample's TCRbeta library carried unique molecular identifier barcodes. TCRdb itself ran the PCR reads through MiXCR, one entry per CDR3 protein. The sample holds some 400,000 distinct CDR3 sequences, roughly 22% seen once. Source: PBMCs from the stem cell graft donor, taken from the stem cell graft. The V gene is TRBV5-1, the J gene TRBJ1-1, with D perhaps TRBD1 (5 bases). This TCR came from a human donor who donated a stem cell graft to a child with acute myeloid leukemia. CDR3 DNA: TGCGCCAGCAGCTTGGTGGCTGGGACCGCGAACACTGAAGCTTTCTTT. Translating gives CASSLVAGTANTEAFF.